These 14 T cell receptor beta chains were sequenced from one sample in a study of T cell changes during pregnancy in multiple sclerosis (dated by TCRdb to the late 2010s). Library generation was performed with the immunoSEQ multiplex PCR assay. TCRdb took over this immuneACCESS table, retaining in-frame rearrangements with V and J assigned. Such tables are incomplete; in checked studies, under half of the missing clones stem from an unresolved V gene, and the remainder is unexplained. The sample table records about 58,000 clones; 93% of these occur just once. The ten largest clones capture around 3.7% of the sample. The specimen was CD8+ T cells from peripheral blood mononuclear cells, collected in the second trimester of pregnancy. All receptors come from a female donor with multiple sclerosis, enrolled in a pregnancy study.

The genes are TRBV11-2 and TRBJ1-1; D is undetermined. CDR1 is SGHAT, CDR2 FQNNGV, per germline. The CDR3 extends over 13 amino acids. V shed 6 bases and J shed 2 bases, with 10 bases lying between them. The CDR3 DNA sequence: TGTGCCAGCAGAACAGAGATTAACACTGAAGCTTTCTTT. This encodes CASRTEINTEAFF.

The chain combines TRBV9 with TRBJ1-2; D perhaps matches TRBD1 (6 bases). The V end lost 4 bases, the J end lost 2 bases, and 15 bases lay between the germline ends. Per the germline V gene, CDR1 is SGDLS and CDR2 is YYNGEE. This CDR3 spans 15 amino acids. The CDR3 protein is CASSLNREGNYGYTF. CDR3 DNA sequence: TGTGCCAGCAGCCTCAACAGGGAGGGAAACTATGGCTACACCTTC.

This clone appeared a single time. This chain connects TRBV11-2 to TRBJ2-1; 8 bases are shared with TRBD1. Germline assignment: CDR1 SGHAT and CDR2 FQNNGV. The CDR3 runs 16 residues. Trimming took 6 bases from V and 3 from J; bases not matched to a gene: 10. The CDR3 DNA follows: TGTGCCAGCAGTCATCCTCCGGGACAGGTCTACAATGAGCAGTTCTTC. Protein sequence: CASSHPPGQVYNEQFF.

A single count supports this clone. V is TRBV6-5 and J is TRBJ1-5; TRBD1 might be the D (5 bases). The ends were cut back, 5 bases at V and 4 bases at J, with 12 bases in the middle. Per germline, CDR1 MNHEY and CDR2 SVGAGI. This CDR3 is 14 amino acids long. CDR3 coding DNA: TGTGCCAGCAGTAGCAGGGTTCTTAATCAGCCCCAGCATTTT. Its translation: CASSSRVLNQPQHF.

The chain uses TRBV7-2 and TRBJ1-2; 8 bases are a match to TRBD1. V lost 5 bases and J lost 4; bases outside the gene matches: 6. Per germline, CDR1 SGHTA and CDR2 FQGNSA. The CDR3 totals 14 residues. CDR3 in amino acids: CASSAGQGAYGYTF. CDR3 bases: TGTGCCAGCAGCGCTGGACAGGGTGCCTATGGCTACACCTTC.

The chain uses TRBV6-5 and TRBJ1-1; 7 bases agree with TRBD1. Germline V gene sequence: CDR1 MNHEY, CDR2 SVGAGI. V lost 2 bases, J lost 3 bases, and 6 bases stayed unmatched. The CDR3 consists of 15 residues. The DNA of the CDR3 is TGTGCCAGCAGTTACAAGGGCAGGGGGTACACTGAAGCTTTCTTT. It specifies CASSYKGRGYTEAFF.

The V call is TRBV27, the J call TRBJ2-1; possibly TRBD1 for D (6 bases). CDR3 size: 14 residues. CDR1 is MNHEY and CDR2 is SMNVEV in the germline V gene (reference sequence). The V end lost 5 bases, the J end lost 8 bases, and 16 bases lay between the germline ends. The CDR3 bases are TGTGCCAGCAGTCTGACACAGGGAATTGATGAGCAGTTCTTC. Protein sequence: CASSLTQGIDEQFF.

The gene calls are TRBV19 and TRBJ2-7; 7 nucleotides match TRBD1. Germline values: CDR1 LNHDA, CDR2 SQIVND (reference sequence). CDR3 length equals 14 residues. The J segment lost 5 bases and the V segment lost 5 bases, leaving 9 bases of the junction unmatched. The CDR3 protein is CASSLNRGFNEQYF. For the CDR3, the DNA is TGTGCCAGTAGTTTAAACAGGGGATTCAACGAGCAGTACTTC.

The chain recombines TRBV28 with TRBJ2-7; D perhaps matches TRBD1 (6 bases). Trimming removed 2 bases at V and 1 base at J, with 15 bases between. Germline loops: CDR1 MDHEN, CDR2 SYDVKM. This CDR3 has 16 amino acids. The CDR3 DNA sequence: TGTGCCAGCAGTTTAAGTGGACAGCCTTTTTCCTACGAGCAGTACTTC. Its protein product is CASSLSGQPFSYEQYF.

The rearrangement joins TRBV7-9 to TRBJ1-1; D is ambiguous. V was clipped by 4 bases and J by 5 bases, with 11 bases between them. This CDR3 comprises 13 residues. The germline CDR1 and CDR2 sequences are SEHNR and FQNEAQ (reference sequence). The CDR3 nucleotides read TGTGCCAGCAGCTACCCCGGAGGGACTGAAGCTTTCTTT. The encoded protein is CASSYPGGTEAFF.

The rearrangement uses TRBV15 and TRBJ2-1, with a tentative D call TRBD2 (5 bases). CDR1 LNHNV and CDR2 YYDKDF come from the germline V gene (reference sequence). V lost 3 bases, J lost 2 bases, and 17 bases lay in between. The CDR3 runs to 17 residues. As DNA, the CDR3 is TGTGCCACCAGCAGCCCAATCAGCGGACCAACCTACAATGAGCAGTTCTTC. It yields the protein CATSSPISGPTYNEQFF.

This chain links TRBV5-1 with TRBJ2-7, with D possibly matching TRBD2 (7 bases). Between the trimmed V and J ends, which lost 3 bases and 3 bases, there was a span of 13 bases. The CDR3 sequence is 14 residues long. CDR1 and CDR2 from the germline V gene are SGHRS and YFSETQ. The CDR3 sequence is CASSYERGGYEQYF. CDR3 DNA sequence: TGCGCCAGCAGCTATGAAAGGGGGGGCTACGAGCAGTACTTC.

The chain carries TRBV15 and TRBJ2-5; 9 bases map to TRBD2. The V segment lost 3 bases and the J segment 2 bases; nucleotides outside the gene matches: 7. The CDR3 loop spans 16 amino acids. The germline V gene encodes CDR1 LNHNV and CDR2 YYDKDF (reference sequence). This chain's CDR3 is CATSSPWAGGQETQYF. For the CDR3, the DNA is TGTGCCACCAGCAGTCCTTGGGCGGGAGGGCAAGAGACCCAGTACTTC.

The CDR3, as DNA: TGCGCCAGCAGCCCAGAGGGACTTTACACCGGGGAGCTGTTTTTT. It yields the protein CASSPEGLYTGELFF. The chain uses TRBV4-1 and TRBJ2-2, with D maybe TRBD2 (6 bases). CDR3 size: 15 residues. V was cut by 4 bases and J by 3 bases, with 12 bases left in between. Germline lookup yields CDR1 MGHRA and CDR2 YSYEKL.